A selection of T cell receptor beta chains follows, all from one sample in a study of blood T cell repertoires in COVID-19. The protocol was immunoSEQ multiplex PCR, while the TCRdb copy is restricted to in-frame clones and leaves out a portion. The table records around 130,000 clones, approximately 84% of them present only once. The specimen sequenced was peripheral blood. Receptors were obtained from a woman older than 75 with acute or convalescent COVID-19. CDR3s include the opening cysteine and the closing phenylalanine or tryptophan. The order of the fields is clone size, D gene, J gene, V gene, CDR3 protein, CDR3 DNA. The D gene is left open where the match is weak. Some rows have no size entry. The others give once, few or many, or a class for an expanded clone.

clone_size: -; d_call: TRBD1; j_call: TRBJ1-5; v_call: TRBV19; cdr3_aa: CASSTLRRTGDNQPQHF; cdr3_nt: TGTGCCAGTAGTACCTTAAGGAGGACAGGGGACAATCAGCCCCAGCATTTT
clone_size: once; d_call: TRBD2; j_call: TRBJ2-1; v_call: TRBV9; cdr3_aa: CASSVGGGRRNEQFF; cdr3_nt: TGTGCCAGCAGCGTAGGAGGCGGGAGGCGCAATGAGCAGTTCTTC
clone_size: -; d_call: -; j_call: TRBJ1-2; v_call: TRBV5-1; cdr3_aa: CASSQTGPGGYTF; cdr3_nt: TGCGCCAGCAGCCAGACAGGCCCCGGTGGCTACACCTTC
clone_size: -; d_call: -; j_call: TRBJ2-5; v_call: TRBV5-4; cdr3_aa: CASSLDREETQYF; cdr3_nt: TGTGCCAGCAGCTTGGACAGGGAAGAGACCCAGTACTTC
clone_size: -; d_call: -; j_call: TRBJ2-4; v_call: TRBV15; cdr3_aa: CATSRDHGRLAKNIQYF; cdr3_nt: TGTGCCACCAGCAGAGATCATGGCAGATTAGCCAAAAACATTCAGTACTTC
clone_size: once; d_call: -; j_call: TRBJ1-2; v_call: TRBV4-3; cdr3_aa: CASSPNTQGGGFF; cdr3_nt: TGCGCCAGCAGCCCTAACACACAGGGAGGGGGGTTTTTC
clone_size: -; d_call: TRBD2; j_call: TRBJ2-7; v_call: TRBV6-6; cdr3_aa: CASRPGTSRSYYEQYF; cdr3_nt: TGTGCCAGCAGGCCCGGGACTAGCCGATCCTACTACGAGCAGTACTTC
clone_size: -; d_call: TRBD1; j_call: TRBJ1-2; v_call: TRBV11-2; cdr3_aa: CASSFDRVANYGYTF; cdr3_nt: TGTGCCAGCAGCTTTGACAGGGTAGCTAACTATGGCTACACCTTC
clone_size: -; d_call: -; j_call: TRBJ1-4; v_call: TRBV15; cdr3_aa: CATSRAGRASRGKLFF; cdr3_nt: TGTGCCACCAGCAGAGCGGGCAGGGCCAGTAGGGGAAAACTGTTTTTT
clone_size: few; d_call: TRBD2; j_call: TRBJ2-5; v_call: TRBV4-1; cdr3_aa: CASSQTGTRQETQYF; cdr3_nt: TGCGCCAGCAGCCAGACCGGGACTAGGCAAGAGACCCAGTACTTC
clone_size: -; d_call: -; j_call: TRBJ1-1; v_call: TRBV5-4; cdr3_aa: CASSLRGTEAFF; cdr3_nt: TGTGCCAGCAGCCTTAGAGGGACTGAAGCTTTCTTT
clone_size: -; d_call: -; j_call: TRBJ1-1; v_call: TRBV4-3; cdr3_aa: CASSQDLLNTEAFF; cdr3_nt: TGCGCCAGCAGCCAAGACCTACTGAACACTGAAGCTTTCTTT
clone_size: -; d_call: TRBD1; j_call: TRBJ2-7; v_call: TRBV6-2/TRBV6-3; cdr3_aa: CASSRTGGKGTYEQYF; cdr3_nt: TGTGCCAGCAGCCGGACAGGGGGAAAAGGAACCTACGAGCAGTACTTC
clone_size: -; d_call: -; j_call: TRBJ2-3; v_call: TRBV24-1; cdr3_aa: CATRGPADTQYF; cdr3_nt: TGTGCCACCAGGGGGCCCGCAGATACGCAGTATTTT
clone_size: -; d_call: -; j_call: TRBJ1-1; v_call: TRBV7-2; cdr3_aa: CASSFAIMNTEAFF; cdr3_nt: TGTGCCAGCAGCTTTGCGATAATGAACACTGAAGCTTTCTTT
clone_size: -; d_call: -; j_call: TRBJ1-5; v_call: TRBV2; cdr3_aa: CASSGTGNSNQPQHF; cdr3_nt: TGTGCCAGCAGTGGAACAGGGAATAGCAATCAGCCCCAGCATTTT
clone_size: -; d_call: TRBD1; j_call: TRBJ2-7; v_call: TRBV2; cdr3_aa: CASSEATGGFYEQYF; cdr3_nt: TGTGCCAGCAGTGAAGCTACAGGGGGCTTCTACGAGCAGTACTTC
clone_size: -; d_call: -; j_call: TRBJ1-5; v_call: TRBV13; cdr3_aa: CASSYGGQTSNQPQHF; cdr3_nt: TGTGCCAGCAGCTATGGCGGCCAAACCAGCAATCAGCCCCAGCATTTT
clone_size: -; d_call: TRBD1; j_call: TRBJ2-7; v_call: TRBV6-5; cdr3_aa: CASSYSDRAHEQYF; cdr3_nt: TGTGCCAGCAGTTACTCGGACAGGGCCCACGAGCAGTACTTC
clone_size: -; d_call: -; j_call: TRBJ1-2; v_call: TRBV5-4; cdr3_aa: CASSLSASGGYGYTF; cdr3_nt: TGTGCCAGCAGCCTGAGCGCGTCCGGCGGGTATGGCTACACCTTC
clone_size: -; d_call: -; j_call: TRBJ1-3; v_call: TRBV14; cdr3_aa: CASSRDTHGNTIYF; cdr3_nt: TGTGCCAGCAGCCGGGACACTCACGGAAACACCATATATTTT
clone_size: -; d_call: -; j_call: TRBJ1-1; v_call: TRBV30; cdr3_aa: CAWRKGVGTEAFF; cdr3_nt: TGTGCCTGGAGGAAAGGGGTTGGCACTGAAGCTTTCTTT
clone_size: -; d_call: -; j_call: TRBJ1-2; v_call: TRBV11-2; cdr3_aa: CASSSMQAGYGYTF; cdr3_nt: TGTGCCAGCAGCTCGATGCAGGCTGGATATGGCTACACCTTC
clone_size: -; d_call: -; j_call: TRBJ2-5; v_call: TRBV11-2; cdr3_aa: CASSYRAQETQYF; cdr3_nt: TGTGCCAGCAGCTACAGGGCCCAAGAGACCCAGTACTTC
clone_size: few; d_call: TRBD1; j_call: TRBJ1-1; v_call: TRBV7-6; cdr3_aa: CASSLLGTGSVNTEAFF; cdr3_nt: TGTGCCAGCAGCCTGCTAGGGACAGGGTCGGTGAACACTGAAGCTTTCTTT
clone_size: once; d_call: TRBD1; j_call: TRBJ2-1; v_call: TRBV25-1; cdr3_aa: CASSGTGGSPSYNEQFF; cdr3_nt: TGTGCCAGCTCCGGGACAGGGGGTTCACCCTCCTACAATGAGCAGTTCTTC
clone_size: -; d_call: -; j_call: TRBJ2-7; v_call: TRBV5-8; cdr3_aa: CASSLTGYEQYF; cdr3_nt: TGTGCCAGCAGCTTGACAGGGTATGAGCAGTACTTC
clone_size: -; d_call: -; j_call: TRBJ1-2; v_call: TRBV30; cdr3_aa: CAWSVEDLGYGYTF; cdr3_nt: TGTGCCTGGAGTGTAGAGGATCTCGGCTATGGCTACACCTTC
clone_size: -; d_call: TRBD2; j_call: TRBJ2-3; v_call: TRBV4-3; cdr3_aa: CASSQDGPSGGGDTQYF; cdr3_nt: TGCGCCAGCAGCCAAGATGGTCCTAGCGGGGGGGGAGATACGCAGTATTTT
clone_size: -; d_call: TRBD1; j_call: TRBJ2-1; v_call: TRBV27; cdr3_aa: CASRPLGTERRNEQFF; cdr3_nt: TGTGCCAGCAGACCTCTAGGGACAGAAAGGAGGAATGAGCAGTTCTTC
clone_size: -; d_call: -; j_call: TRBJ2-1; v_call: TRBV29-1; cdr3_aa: CSVEMRLALNEQFF; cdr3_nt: TGCAGCGTTGAGATGAGGCTAGCGCTAAATGAGCAGTTCTTC
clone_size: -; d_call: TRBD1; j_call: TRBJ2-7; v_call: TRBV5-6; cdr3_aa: CASSIEQGSEQYF; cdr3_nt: TGTGCCAGCAGCATTGAACAGGGGAGCGAGCAGTACTTC
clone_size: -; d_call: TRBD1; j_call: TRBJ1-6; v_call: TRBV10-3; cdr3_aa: CAISGQGANSPLHF; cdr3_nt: TGTGCCATCAGTGGACAGGGGGCCAATTCACCCCTCCACTTT
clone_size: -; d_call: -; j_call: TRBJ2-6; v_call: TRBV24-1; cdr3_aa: CATRGWGGGANVLTF; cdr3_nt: TGTGCCACTCGGGGATGGGGAGGTGGGGCCAACGTCCTGACTTTC
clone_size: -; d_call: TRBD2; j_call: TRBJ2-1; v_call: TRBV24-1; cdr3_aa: CATSDLQITSGTHYNEQFF; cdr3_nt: TGTGCCACCAGTGATTTGCAAATCACTAGCGGGACTCACTACAATGAGCAGTTCTTC
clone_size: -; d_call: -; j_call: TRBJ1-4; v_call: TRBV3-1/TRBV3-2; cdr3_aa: CASSQQGWREKLFF; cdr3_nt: TGTGCCAGCAGCCAACAGGGTTGGAGAGAAAAACTGTTTTTT
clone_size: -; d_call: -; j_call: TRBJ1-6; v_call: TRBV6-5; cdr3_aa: CATRQARDGDSPLHF; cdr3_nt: TGTGCCACCCGACAAGCGCGGGACGGGGATTCACCCCTCCACTTT